This T cell receptor (beta chain) appears in the sequencing data of a study of cytomegalovirus exposure and HLA in healthy donors. Study outcomes and limitations: In vitro data verified a few CMV-associated chains as specific for CMV antigens.

This clone was observed a few times. No antigen is known for it. The CDR3 consists of 14 residues. V lost 9 bases, J lost 1 base, and 6 bases stayed unmatched. Amplification used 60 Vbeta primers and 13 Jbeta primers. TCRdb's copy holds only in-frame clones and misses some; the assay was immunoSEQ multiplex PCR. The sample records about 92,000 clones, over 65% being singletons. The sequence came from a woman under 30 in good health and CMV-seropositive. The sample comprised PBMCs. The chain recombines TRBV5-3 with TRBJ2-2; 7 bases agree with TRBD1. TRBV5-3 is given ORF status, its function remaining uncertain. The CDR3 nucleotides are TGTGCCACTCCGACAGGGAAGAACACCGGGGAGCTGTTTTTT. It yields the protein CATPTGKNTGELFF.